In this sample, the clone carrying this TCR beta chain turned up once. Its specificity is not known. This PCR relied on a set of 60 Vbeta primers and 13 Jbeta primers. Assay: immunoSEQ multiplex PCR; the TCRdb copy retains only in-frame clones and omits some. This table holds 150,000 to 200,000 clones, around 77% found once. The CDR3 sequence is 15 residues long. V gave up 1 base and J gave up 4 bases; unmatched junction bases: 7. CDR1 is SGHDT and CDR2 is YYEEEE in the germline V gene. This sample is part of a study of cytomegalovirus exposure and HLA in healthy donors. Study-wide findings and caveats: At a 0.05 false discovery rate, a later analysis found 15,000 to 20,000 TCR beta sequences to be associated with HLA alleles. Sequencing probably produced one cluster of sequence variants that were highly shared.

Sequencing was done on a sample of PBMCs. The TCR was taken from a woman between 25 and 40 years old in good health and CMV-seronegative. The genes are TRBV5-6 and TRBJ1-1; TRBD1 matches 7 bases. As DNA, the CDR3 is TGTGCCAGCAGCTTGCTCAGGGGGGAAGGCACTGAAGCTTTCTTT. The encoded protein is CASSLLRGEGTEAFF.